This T cell receptor (beta chain) was sequenced in a study of blood T cells in healthy people across ages. Study outcomes and limitations: The study found TCR beta diversity correlated strongly with naive T cell percentage.

This CDR3 spans 14 amino acids. From germline, CDR1 is SGHRS and CDR2 YFSETQ. With respect to this clonotype: Its antigen is currently unknown. A read error may account for a junction end that differs from germline.

A second PCR, run for roughly 6 to 11 cycles, used a sample-barcoded 5' primer plus a J-beta primer mix. A template-switch adaptor that had 12 random nucleotides put a tag on each cDNA molecule. The study obtained at least 2.5 million CDR3-containing paired-end reads from every sample. TCRdb re-derived calls from the 5' RACE reads in MiXCR, one entry per CDR3 protein. The sample contains about 1.5 million distinct CDR3 sequences, around two fifths of which appear only once. Extraction of total RNA produced a minimum of 5 micrograms from each sample. Material for sequencing was blood. The TCR was taken from a woman aged 18-35 years in good health. This chain joins TRBV5-1 and TRBJ2-7; D not resolved. The CDR3 loop is CAGSLEGLAYEQYF. The CDR3 DNA sequence: TGCGCCGGCAGCTTGGAAGGGCTAGCCTACGAGCAGTACTTC.